This T cell receptor beta chain was retrieved from a study of T cell repertoires in cytomegalovirus infection. Whole-study context: CMV infection together with matching HLA type was indicated by public TCR beta signatures. Study-level points and caveats: Using cumulative public TCR beta family frequency, the authors identified those who carried CMV together with the relevant HLA. There were HLA-C-restricted CMV-specific TCR beta clonotypes dominating the ex vivo response.

TCRdb used MiXCR to reprocess the reads, holding one entry per CDR3 protein. The table has hundreds of thousands of distinct CDR3 sequences, approximately 25% seen once. Turning to this clonotype: No antigen is known for it.

The source is a human donor in good health (CMV status not recorded). Some clones in this sample may be carry-over from other donors' samples. Sequencing input: CD8+ T cells from PBMCs.

CDR3 in amino acids: CATSDSGLAGVDGHEQFF. The CDR3 DNA follows: TGTGCCACCAGTGACTCTGGACTAGCGGGGGTCGACGGACATGAGCAGTTCTTC. The V and J genes are TRBV24-1 and TRBJ2-1, with 13 bases fitting TRBD2. In germline, CDR1 is KGHDR, CDR2 SFDVKD. V dropped 4 bases and J dropped 8; count of bases not matched to a gene: 13. The CDR3 length is 18 residues.